This TCR beta chain was identified in a study of shared T cell receptors in the human thymus. TCRdb's table, derived via immunoSEQ multiplex PCR, lists solely in-frame clones and lacks some. The sample carries roughly 560,000 clones, around three quarters recorded once. Germline assignment: CDR1 SGHNT and CDR2 YYREEE (reference sequence). This CDR3 region has 14 residues. V was cut by 4 bases and J by 6 bases, with 13 bases left in between. The same sample was also studied in work on human thymus T cells.

The source material was thymocytes. The V and J genes are TRBV5-4 and TRBJ2-2; weak D call: TRBD2 (5 bases). This receptor was taken from a boy younger than two with a congenital heart defect. In DNA form, the CDR3 reads TGTGCCAGCAGCCCTCTGGACTGGTCCGGGGAGCTGTTTTTT. Amino acids: CASSPLDWSGELFF.